The following is a T cell receptor beta chain sequence with its context. Its antigen is still unknown. This record comes from a study of cytomegalovirus exposure and HLA in healthy donors. Study results and caveats: As a later analysis showed, a missense DCLRE1C variant was linked to trimming of TCR beta V- and J-genes.

PCR used 60 Vbeta primers and 13 Jbeta primers. Using immunoSEQ multiplex PCR, the repertoire was profiled, and TCRdb retains in-frame clones only, with some absent. Here the sample spans 90,000 to 120,000 clones, 70% to 85% being singletons. Trimming took 0 bases from V and 4 from J, leaving 7 bases between them. The length of the CDR3 is 13 residues. Germline V gene data show CDR1 as SGHVS and CDR2 as FQNEAQ. Specimen: PBMCs. The J gene is TRBJ2-7, the V gene TRBV7-8; unclear D gene. This receptor was obtained from a woman aged 18 to 35 in good health and CMV-seronegative. The DNA of the CDR3 is TGTGCCAGCAGCTTAGCTAGAGATTACGAGCAGTACTTC. Its protein product is CASSLARDYEQYF.